Listed here is a single T cell receptor (beta chain). Antigen: not known. This entry is derived from a study of OX40 agonist ivuxolimab in advanced cancers. Study-wide findings and caveats: Some nonresponders additionally presented with little normalized T-cell clonal expansion.

Germline trimming cut 7 bases from V and 4 bases from J; bases unmatched to any gene: 4. This CDR3 has 14 residues. Germline lookup yields CDR1 MNHNS and CDR2 SASEGT. Profiled with immunoSEQ multiplex PCR; TCRdb holds only in-frame clones, not every one. The sample contains around 30,000 clones, roughly 80% of which appear only once. The sequencing used CD4+ or CD8+ T cells sorted from blood, collected in a trial of the OX40 agonist ivuxolimab. The sequence was obtained from an adult with an advanced solid tumor such as melanoma, head and neck, liver or kidney cancer. This sequence joins TRBV6-1 and TRBJ1-3; TRBD1 matches 10 bases. CDR3 residues: CASNDRGRGNTIYF. The CDR3 coding sequence is TGTGCCAGCAACGACAGGGGGCGCGGAAACACCATATATTTT.